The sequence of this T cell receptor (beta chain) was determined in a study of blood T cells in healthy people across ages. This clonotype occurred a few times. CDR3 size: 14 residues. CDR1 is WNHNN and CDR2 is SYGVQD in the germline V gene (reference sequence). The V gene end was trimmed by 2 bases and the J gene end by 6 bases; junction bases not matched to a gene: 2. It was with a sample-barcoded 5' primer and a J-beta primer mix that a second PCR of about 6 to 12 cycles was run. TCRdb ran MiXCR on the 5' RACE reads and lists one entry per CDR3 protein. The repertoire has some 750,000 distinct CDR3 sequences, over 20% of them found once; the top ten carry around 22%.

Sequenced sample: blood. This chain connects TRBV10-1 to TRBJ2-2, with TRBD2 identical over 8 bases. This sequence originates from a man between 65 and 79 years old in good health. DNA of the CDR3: TGCGCCAGCAGTGAGCAAGCGGGGGCCGGGGAGCTGTTTTTT. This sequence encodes CASSEQAGAGELFF.